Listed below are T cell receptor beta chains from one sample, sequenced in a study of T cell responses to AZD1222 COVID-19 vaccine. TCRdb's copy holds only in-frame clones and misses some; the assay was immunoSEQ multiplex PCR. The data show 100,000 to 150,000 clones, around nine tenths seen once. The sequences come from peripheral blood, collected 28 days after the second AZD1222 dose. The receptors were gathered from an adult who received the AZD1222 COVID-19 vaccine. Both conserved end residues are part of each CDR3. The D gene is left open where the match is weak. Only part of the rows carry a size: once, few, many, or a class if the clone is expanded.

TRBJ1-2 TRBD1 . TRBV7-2 CASSPRTGGHGYTF TGTGCCAGCAGCCCGAGGACAGGGGGCCATGGCTACACCTTC
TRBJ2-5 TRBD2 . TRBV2 CASGDYPRSKTQYF TGTGCCAGCGGGGACTACCCTCGGTCGAAGACCCAGTACTTC
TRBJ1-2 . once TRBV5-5 CASNTGVYYGYTF TGTGCCAGCAATACTGGGGTGTACTATGGCTACACCTTC
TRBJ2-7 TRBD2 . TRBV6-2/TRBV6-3 CASSSGTSGGQSYEQYF TGTGCCAGCAGTTCCGGGACTAGCGGGGGGCAATCCTACGAGCAGTACTTC
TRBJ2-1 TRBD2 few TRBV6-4 CASSTSGGASNEQFF TGTGCCAGCAGTACTAGCGGGGGGGCAAGCAATGAGCAGTTCTTC
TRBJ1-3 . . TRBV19 CASSIDQVSGNTIYF TGTGCCAGTAGTATAGATCAAGTTTCTGGAAACACCATATATTTT
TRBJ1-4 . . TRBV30 CALGQVREKLFF TGTGCCTTAGGGCAGGTACGAGAAAAACTGTTTTTT
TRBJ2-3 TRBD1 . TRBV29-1 CSVALGTGSADTQYF TGCAGCGTTGCGCTAGGGACAGGGAGCGCAGATACGCAGTATTTT
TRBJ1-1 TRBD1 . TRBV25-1 CASIPGQGKYTEAFF TGTGCCAGCATACCGGGACAGGGCAAGTACACTGAAGCTTTCTTT
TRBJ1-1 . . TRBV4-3 CASSQETGVLEAFF TGCGCCAGCAGCCAAGAGACAGGTGTCCTTGAAGCTTTCTTT
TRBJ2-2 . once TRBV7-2 CASSSGLRTGELFF TGTGCCAGCAGCTCGGGACTTAGAACCGGGGAGCTGTTTTTT
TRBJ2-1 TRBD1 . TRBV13 CASSGQGKVYNEQFF TGTGCCAGCAGCGGACAGGGGAAAGTTTACAATGAGCAGTTCTTC
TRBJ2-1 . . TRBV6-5 CASSYGTGDFFF TGTGCCAGCAGCTATGGGACGGGTGATTTTTTCTTC
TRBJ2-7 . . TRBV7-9 CASTNPAGTYEQYF TGTGCCAGCACCAACCCGGCAGGGACCTACGAGCAGTACTTC
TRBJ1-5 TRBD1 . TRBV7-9 CASSFSLGQGEPQHF TGTGCCAGCAGCTTCTCACTGGGACAGGGGGAGCCCCAGCATTTT
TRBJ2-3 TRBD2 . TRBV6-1 CASNPPGGSTDTQYF TGTGCCAGCAATCCCCCGGGGGGTAGCACAGATACGCAGTATTTT
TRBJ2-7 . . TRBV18 CASSSLSEQYF TGTGCCAGCTCATCTTTAAGCGAGCAGTACTTC
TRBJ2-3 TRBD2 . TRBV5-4 CASSLGGGRTDTQYF TGTGCCAGCAGCTTGGGCGGGGGGCGCACAGATACGCAGTATTTT
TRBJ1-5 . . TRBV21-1 CAITTGREKDSNQPQHF TGTGCCATCACGACAGGGAGGGAAAAAGATAGCAATCAGCCCCAGCATTTT
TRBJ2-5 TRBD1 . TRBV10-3 CAISVNPQGAQETQYF TGTGCCATCAGTGTAAACCCACAGGGGGCCCAAGAGACCCAGTACTTC